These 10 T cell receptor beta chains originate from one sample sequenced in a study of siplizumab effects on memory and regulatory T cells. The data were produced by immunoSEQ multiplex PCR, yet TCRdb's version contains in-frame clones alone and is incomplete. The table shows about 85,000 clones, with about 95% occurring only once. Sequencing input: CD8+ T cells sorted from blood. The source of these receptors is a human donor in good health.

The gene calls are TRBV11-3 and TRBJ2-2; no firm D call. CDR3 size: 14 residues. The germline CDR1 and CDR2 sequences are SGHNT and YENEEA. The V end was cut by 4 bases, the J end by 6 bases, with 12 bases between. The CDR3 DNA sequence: TGTGCCAGCAGCTCTTACGAGGAGTCCGGGGAGCTGTTTTTT. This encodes CASSSYEESGELFF.

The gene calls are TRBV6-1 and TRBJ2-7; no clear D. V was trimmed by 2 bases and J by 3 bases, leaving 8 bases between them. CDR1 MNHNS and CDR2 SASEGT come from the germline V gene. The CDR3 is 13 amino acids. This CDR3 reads CASSESGSYEQYF. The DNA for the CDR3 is TGTGCCAGCAGTGAATCCGGAAGCTACGAGCAGTACTTC.

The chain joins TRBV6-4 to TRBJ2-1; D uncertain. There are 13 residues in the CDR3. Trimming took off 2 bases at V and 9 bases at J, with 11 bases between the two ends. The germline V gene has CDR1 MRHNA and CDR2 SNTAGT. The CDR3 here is CASSDRAWGEQFF. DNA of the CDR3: TGTGCCAGCAGTGACCGGGCTTGGGGTGAGCAGTTCTTC.

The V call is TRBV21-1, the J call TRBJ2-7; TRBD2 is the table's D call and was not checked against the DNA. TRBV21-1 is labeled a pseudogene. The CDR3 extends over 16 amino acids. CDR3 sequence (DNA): TGTGCCAGCAGCGGGCGTAAGGGACTAGTAAATAACGAGCAGTACTTC. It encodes CASSGRKGLVNNEQYF.

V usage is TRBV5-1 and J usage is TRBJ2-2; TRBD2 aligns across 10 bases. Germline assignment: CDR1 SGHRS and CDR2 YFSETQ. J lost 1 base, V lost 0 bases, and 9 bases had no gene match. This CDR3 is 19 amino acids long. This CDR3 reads CASSLEFGLAGENTGELFF. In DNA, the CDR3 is TGCGCCAGCAGCTTGGAATTCGGGCTAGCGGGGGAGAACACCGGGGAGCTGTTTTTT.

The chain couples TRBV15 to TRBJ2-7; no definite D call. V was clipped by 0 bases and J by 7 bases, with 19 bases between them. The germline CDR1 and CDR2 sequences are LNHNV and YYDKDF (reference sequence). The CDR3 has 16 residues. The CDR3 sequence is CATSRELGMIYEEQYF. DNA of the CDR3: TGTGCCACCAGCAGAGAACTTGGCATGATCTACGAAGAGCAGTACTTC.

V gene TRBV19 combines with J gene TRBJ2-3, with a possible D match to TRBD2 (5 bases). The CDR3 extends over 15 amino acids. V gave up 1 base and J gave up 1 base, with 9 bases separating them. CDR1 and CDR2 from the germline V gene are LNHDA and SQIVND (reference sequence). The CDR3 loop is CASSIGGIGTDTQYF. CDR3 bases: TGTGCCAGTAGTATAGGAGGGATTGGCACAGATACGCAGTATTTT.

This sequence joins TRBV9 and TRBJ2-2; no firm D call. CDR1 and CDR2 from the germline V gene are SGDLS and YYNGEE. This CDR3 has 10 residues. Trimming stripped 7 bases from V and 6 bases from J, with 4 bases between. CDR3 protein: CASGPGELFF. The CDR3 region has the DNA TGTGCCAGCGGGCCCGGGGAGCTGTTTTTT.

The CDR3 region is CATSRSPGLAGGGDYNEQFF. CDR3 coding DNA: TGTGCCACCAGCAGATCCCCCGGACTAGCGGGAGGGGGGGACTACAATGAGCAGTTCTTC. The chain employs TRBV15 and TRBJ2-1; TRBD2 agrees at 15 bases. Germline CDR1 LNHNV, CDR2 YYDKDF (reference sequence). V gave up 2 bases and J gave up 3 bases; unmatched junction bases: 11. CDR3 length equals 20 residues. Based on the CDR3 plus reference TRBV15 and TRBJ2-1, the full variable domain is DAMVIQNPRYQVTQFGKPVTLSCSQTLNHNVMYWYQQKSSQAPKLLFHYYDKDFNNEADTPDNFQSRRPNTSFCFLDIRSPGLGDTAMYLCATSRSPGLAGGGDYNEQFFGPGTRLTVL.

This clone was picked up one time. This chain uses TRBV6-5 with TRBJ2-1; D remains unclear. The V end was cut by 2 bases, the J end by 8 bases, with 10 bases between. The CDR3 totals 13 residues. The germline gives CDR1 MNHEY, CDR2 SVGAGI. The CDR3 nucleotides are TGTGCCAGCAGTTACACAGCCCCAGATGAGCAGTTCTTC. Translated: CASSYTAPDEQFF.